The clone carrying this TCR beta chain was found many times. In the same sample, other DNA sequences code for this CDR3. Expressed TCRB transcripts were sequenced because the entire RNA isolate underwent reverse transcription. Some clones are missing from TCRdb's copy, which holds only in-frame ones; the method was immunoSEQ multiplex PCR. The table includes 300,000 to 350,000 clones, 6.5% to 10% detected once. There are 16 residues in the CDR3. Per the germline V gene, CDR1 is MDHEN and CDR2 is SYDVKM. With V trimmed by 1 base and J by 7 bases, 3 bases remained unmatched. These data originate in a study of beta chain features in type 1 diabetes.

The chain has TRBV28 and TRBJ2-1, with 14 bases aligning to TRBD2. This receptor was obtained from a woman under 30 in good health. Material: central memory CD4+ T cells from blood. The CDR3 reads CASSLLGTSGSNEQFF. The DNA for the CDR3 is TGTGCCAGCAGTTTATTAGGGACTAGCGGGAGTAATGAGCAGTTCTTC.